Listed below are T cell receptor beta chains from one sample, sequenced in a study of CD8+ T cells in alopecia areata. Method: immunoSEQ multiplex PCR; TCRdb's copy keeps in-frame clones and lacks some. This sample carries around 200,000 clones, about 53% of them seen once, and the ten largest clones take 11%. The sample consisted of CD8+ T cells sorted from blood, taken at week 24, from a patient treated with tofacitinib. The receptor set was obtained from a human donor with alopecia areata. Each CDR3 is given with its conserved first and last residue. The size of a clone is reported for some rows only, either as once, few or many, or as a class for expanded clones.

V: TRBV14
size: .
CDR3: CASSQDRGGYGYTF

V: TRBV14
size: .
CDR3: CASSQDGSSGGLNTGELFF

V: TRBV2
size: .
CDR3: CASSDVDSTYEQYF

V: TRBV29-1
size: .
CDR3: CSGTGAEAFF

V: TRBV27
size: .
CDR3: CASSFRTSNNEQFF

V: TRBV7-2
size: .
CDR3: CASSPVSGVGQPQHF

V: TRBV5-6
size: .
CDR3: CASSWHRAEKLFF

V: TRBV7-9
size: few
CDR3: CASSLGGQTEAFF

V: TRBV27
size: .
CDR3: CASTLGNEQYF

V: TRBV2
size: .
CDR3: CASSETSGGPDTQYF

V: TRBV30
size: .
CDR3: CALHDSYNEQFF

V: TRBV6-5
size: .
CDR3: CASSFSQTGGGETQYF

V: TRBV6-5
size: .
CDR3: CASSYSPGPPLDGYTF

V: TRBV29-1
size: .
CDR3: CSVVAGPLEAFF

V: TRBV9
size: few
CDR3: CASSSGNHYEQYF

V: TRBV29-1
size: .
CDR3: CSVESELGPTQYF

V: TRBV6-6
size: .
CDR3: CASSYSDRGDGYTF

V: TRBV19
size: .
CDR3: CASTGLAGNEQFF

V: TRBV6-1
size: .
CDR3: CASSESRERPYEQYF

V: TRBV7-9
size: .
CDR3: CASRGPNAGGADTQYF

V: TRBV27
size: .
CDR3: CASSLQQDQPQHF

V: TRBV30
size: .
CDR3: CAWGDMNTEAFF

V: TRBV15
size: .
CDR3: CATSRDRSGANVLTF

V: TRBV5-1
size: .
CDR3: CASSLAEFGTFGYEQYF

V: TRBV19
size: few
CDR3: CASRQGYNVLTF

V: TRBV13
size: .
CDR3: CASSRTGGIGTDTQYF

V: TRBV29-1
size: few
CDR3: CSVKSPTSPYNEQFF

V: TRBV7-8
size: few
CDR3: CASSHEKAPLALHF

V: TRBV9
size: .
CDR3: CASSNREGVQETQYF

V: TRBV4-3
size: .
CDR3: CASSQLDTGIYGYTF

V: TRBV11-2
size: .
CDR3: CASSLDPGNYGYTF

V: TRBV5-6
size: .
CDR3: CASSLGTGLPEAFF

V: TRBV19
size: few
CDR3: CASSIEQNNEQFF

V: TRBV29-1
size: .
CDR3: CSVVESLGYTF

V: TRBV5-1
size: few
CDR3: CASSSETFYEQYF

V: TRBV7-9
size: .
CDR3: CASSSRGSGATEAFF

V: TRBV5-1
size: many
CDR3: CASSYSRGSGELFF

V: TRBV9
size: .
CDR3: CASSVEDWVSSDTQYF

V: TRBV15
size: .
CDR3: CATSSLRGTETQYF

V: TRBV5-1
size: .
CDR3: CASSGRGQINTEAFF

V: TRBV5-1
size: few
CDR3: CASSLATGGNTEAFF

V: TRBV19
size: .
CDR3: CASSLTLNTEAFF

V: TRBV29-1
size: .
CDR3: CSVGSPGTETYEQYF

V: TRBV2
size: once
CDR3: CASSEPPGEQYF

V: TRBV4-3
size: .
CDR3: CASSQDSSGANVLTF

V: TRBV5-6
size: .
CDR3: CASSLVGPQGTEAFF